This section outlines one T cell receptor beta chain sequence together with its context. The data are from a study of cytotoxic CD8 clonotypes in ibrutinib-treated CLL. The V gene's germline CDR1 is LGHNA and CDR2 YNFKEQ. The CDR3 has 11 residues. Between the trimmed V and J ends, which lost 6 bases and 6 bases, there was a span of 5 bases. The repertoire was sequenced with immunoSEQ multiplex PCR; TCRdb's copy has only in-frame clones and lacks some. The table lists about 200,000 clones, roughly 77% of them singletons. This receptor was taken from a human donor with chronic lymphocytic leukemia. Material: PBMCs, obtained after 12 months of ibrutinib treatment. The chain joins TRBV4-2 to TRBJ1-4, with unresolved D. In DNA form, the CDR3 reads TGTGCCAGCAGGTCCTATGAAAAACTGTTTTTT. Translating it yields CASRSYEKLFF.